The rows below give T cell receptor beta chains drawn from one sample of a study of blood T cell repertoires in COVID-19. Generated by immunoSEQ multiplex PCR, the TCRdb table keeps only in-frame clones and is missing some. Of some 250,000 clones in the sample, approximately 88% were seen once. Material: peripheral blood. The receptors originated from a woman aged 30 to 39 with acute or convalescent COVID-19. Both conserved end residues are part of each CDR3. D genes are given only for firm matches. Only some rows state a clone size, as once, few, many or a class for expanded clones.

>TRBJ2-7|NA|TRBV7-2|NA
CASSTNPSNYEQYF
TGTGCCAGCAGCACCAACCCAAGCAACTACGAGCAGTACTTC
>TRBJ1-2|TRBD1|TRBV5-6|NA
CASSLVPGQGTRYTF
TGTGCCAGCAGCTTGGTTCCGGGACAGGGAACACGCTACACCTTC
>TRBJ1-4|TRBD1|TRBV10-3|NA
CATADRGRREKLFF
TGTGCCACCGCGGACAGGGGGCGAAGAGAAAAACTGTTTTTT
>TRBJ2-1|NA|TRBV3-1/TRBV3-2|NA
CASSQVAGGPYNEQFF
TGTGCCAGCAGCCAAGTAGCAGGAGGCCCCTACAATGAGCAGTTCTTC
>TRBJ2-5|NA|TRBV3-1/TRBV3-2|NA
CASSQALETQYF
TGTGCCAGCAGCCAAGCCCTTGAGACCCAGTACTTC
>TRBJ1-5|TRBD1|TRBV10-2|once
CASSEIPGGLGQPQHF
TGCGCCAGCAGTGAGATCCCAGGGGGTCTAGGTCAGCCCCAGCATTTT
>TRBJ2-7|NA|TRBV19|NA
CASSPSGYEQYF
TGTGCCAGTAGTCCCTCGGGTTACGAGCAGTACTTC
>TRBJ1-1|TRBD1|TRBV15|NA
CATSRATTGDTEAFF
TGTGCCACCAGCAGAGCCACAACAGGGGACACTGAAGCTTTCTTT
>TRBJ1-6|NA|TRBV9|NA
CASSVEGHLNSPLHF
TGTGCCAGCAGCGTAGAGGGACACCTAAATTCACCCCTCCACTTT
>TRBJ2-5|NA|TRBV24-1|NA
CATSDRTGRGVSGETQYF
TGTGCCACCAGTGATCGCACAGGGAGAGGGGTTTCGGGAGAGACCCAGTACTTC
>TRBJ1-6|TRBD1|TRBV7-9|NA
CASSHPPLQGGNSPLHF
TGTGCCAGCAGCCACCCCCCACTCCAGGGGGGTAATTCACCCCTCCACTTT
>TRBJ1-2|TRBD1|TRBV5-5|few
CASSAMDRAKGYTF
TGTGCCAGCAGCGCCATGGACAGGGCGAAAGGCTACACCTTC
>TRBJ2-7|NA|TRBV7-2|NA
CASSLSSDYGEQYF
TGTGCCAGCAGCTTGTCATCAGACTACGGCGAGCAGTACTTC
>TRBJ2-7|NA|TRBV6-2/TRBV6-3|once
CASSYSPWTASYEQYF
TGTGCCAGCAGTTACTCGCCCTGGACAGCTTCCTACGAGCAGTACTTC
>TRBJ1-5|NA|TRBV7-2|NA
CASSFRGNQPQHF
TGTGCCAGCAGCTTCCGGGGCAATCAGCCCCAGCATTTT
>TRBJ1-4|NA|TRBV7-2|NA
CASSLDRGTGEKLFF
TGTGCCAGCAGCTTAGATCGGGGGACGGGTGAAAAACTGTTTTTT
>TRBJ1-1|TRBD1|TRBV2|NA
CASRERQGGNTEAFF
TGTGCCAGCAGAGAAAGACAGGGTGGGAACACTGAAGCTTTCTTT
>TRBJ1-2|TRBD1|TRBV18|NA
CASSKPDRGDYGYTF
TGTGCCAGCTCAAAGCCGGACAGGGGGGACTATGGCTACACCTTC
>TRBJ2-7|NA|TRBV5-7|NA
CASSFGPDPGRRDEQYF
TGTGCCAGCAGCTTCGGACCGGACCCCGGGCGCAGGGACGAGCAGTACTTC
>TRBJ2-7|NA|TRBV7-9|NA
CASSLEPGLLTSYEQYF
TGTGCCAGCAGCTTAGAACCGGGACTTCTTACCTCCTACGAGCAGTACTTC
>TRBJ1-5|TRBD1|TRBV5-5|few
CASSWTGGSQPQHF
TGTGCCAGCAGTTGGACAGGGGGTTCGCAGCCCCAGCATTTT
>TRBJ1-5|NA|TRBV29-1|NA
CSVEESGYNQPQHF
TGCAGCGTTGAAGAATCCGGGTACAATCAGCCCCAGCATTTT
>TRBJ2-7|TRBD1|TRBV6-2/TRBV6-3|NA
CASSSGQGPAYEQYF
TGTGCCAGCAGTTCCGGACAGGGGCCTGCCTACGAGCAGTACTTC
>TRBJ2-5|TRBD2|TRBV6-5|NA
CASSFQGTSQETQYF
TGTGCCAGCAGTTTTCAAGGGACTAGTCAAGAGACCCAGTACTTC
>TRBJ1-3|NA|TRBV18|NA
CASSTNGGASGNTIYF
TGTGCCAGCTCGACCAACGGGGGGGCTTCTGGAAACACCATATATTTT